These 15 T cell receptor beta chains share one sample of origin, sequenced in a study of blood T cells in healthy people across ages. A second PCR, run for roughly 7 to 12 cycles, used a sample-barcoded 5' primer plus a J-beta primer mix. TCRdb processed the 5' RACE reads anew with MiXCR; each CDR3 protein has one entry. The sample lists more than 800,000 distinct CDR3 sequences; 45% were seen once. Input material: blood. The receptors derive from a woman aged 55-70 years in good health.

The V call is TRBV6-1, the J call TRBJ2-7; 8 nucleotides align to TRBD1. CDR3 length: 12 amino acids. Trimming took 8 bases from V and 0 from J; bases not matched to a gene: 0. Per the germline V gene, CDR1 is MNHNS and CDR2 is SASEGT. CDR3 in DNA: TGTGCCAGCCAGGGGGCCTCCTACGAGCAGTACTTC. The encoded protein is CASQGASYEQYF.

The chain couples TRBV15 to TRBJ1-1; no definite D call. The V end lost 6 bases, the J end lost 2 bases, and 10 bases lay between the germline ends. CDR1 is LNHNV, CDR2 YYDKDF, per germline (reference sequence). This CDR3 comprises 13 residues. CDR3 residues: CATRRPPNTEAFF. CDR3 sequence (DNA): TGTGCCACCAGACGTCCCCCCAACACTGAAGCTTTCTTT.

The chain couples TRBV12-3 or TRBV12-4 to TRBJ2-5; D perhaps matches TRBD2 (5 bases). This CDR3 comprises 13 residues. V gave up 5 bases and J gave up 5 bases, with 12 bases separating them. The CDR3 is CASSRGSAETQYF. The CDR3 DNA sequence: TGTGCCAGCAGTCGAGGGAGCGCTGAGACCCAGTACTTC.

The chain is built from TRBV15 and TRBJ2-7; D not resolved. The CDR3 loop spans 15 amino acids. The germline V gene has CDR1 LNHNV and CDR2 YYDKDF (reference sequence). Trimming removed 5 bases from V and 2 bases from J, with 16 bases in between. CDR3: CATSVQTGSTYEQYF. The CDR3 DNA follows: TGTGCCACCAGCGTACAAACCGGGTCTACCTACGAGCAGTACTTC.

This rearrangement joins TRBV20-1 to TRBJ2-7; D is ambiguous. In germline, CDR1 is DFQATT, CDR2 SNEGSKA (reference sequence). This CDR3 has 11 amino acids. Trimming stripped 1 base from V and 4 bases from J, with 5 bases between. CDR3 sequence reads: CSARAQYEQYF. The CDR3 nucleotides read TGCAGTGCTAGAGCACAGTACGAGCAGTACTTC.

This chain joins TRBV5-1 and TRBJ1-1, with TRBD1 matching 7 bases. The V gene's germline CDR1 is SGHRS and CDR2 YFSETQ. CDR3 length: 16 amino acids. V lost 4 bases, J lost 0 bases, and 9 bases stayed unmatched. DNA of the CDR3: TGCGCCAGCAGCCACAAAGGGACAGTCGTGAACACTGAAGCTTTCTTT. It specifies CASSHKGTVVNTEAFF.

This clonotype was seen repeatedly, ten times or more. The CDR3 nucleotides are TGTGCCAGCAGTTCCGGCCAGGCTGGGGCCAACGTCCTGACTTTC. This translates into CASSSGQAGANVLTF. This sequence joins TRBV6-5 and TRBJ2-6; D uncertain. CDR3 length: 15 amino acids. CDR1 is MNHEY and CDR2 is SVGAGI in the germline V gene. V lost 4 bases, J lost 2 bases, and 9 bases lay in between.

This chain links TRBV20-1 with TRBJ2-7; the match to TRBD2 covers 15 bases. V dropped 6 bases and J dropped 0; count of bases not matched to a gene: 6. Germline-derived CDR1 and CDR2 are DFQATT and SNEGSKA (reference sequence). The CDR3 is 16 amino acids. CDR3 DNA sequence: TGCAGTGCCGTAGGGACTAGCGGGAGGAGCTCCTACGAGCAGTACTTC. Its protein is CSAVGTSGRSSYEQYF.

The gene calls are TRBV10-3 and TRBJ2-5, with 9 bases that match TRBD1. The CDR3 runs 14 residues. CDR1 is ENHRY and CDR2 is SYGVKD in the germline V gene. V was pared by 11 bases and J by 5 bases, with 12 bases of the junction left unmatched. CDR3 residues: CAHARDRAYETQYF. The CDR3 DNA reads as TGTGCCCACGCGAGGGACAGGGCTTACGAGACCCAGTACTTC.

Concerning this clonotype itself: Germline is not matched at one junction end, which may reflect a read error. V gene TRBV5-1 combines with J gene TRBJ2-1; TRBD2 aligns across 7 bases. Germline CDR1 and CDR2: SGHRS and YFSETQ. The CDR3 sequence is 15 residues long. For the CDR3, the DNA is TGCGCCACCAGCTGGAAGTGGGGGGGATACAATGAGCAGTTCTTC. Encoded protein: CATSWKWGGYNEQFF. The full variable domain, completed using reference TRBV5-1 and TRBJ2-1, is KAGVTQTPRYLIKTRGQQVTLSCSPISGHRSVSWYQQTPGQGLQFLFEYFSETQRNKGNFPGRFSGRQFSNSRSEMNVSTLELGDSALYLCATSWKWGGYNEQFFGPGTRLTVL.

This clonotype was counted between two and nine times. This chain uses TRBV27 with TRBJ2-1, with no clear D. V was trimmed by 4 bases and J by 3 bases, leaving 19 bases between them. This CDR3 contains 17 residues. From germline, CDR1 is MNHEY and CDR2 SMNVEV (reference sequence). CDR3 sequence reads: CASSSGRNNALYNEQFF. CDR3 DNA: TGTGCCAGCAGTTCGGGCAGGAACAACGCCCTCTACAATGAGCAGTTCTTC.

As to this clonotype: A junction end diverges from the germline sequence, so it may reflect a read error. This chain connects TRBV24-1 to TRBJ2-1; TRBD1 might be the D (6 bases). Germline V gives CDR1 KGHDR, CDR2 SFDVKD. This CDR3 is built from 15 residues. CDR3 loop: CATSQTGFSYNEQFF. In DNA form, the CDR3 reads TGTGCTACCAGTCAGACAGGATTCTCCTACAATGAGCAGTTCTTC.

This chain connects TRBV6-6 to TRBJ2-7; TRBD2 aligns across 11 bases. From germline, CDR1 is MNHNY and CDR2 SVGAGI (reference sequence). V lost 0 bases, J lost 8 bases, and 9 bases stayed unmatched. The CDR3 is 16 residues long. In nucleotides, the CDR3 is TGTGCCAGCAGTTACTCTCTAGCGGGAGGCCGGGTGCAGCAGTACTTC. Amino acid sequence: CASSYSLAGGRVQQYF.

In nucleotides, the CDR3 is TGTGCCAGCAGACAGAGTCCGACGGGAGGGGGGTACAATGAGCAGTTCTTC. This translates into CASRQSPTGGGYNEQFF. The V call is TRBV12-3 or TRBV12-4, the J call TRBJ2-1; 8 bases fit TRBD2. CDR3 length: 17 residues. V was pared by 6 bases and J by 4 bases, with 14 bases of the junction left unmatched.

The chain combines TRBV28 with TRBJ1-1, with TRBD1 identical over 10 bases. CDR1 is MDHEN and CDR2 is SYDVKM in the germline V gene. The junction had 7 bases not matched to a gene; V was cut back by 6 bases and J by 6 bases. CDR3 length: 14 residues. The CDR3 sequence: CASRTRDRGPEAFF. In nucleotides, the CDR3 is TGTGCCAGCAGGACCCGGGACAGGGGACCTGAAGCTTTCTTT.